One sample yielded the 8 T cell receptor beta chains listed below, sequenced in a study of blood T cell repertoires in COVID-19. Profiled with immunoSEQ multiplex PCR; TCRdb holds only in-frame clones, not every one. Among some 110,000 clones, 92% were seen once, and the ten largest hold about 2%. Sequencing was performed on peripheral blood. Source of these receptors: a man aged 50-60 years with COVID-19, enrolled during active disease.

V usage is TRBV5-1 and J usage is TRBJ1-3, with TRBD1 matching 9 bases. CDR1 is SGHRS and CDR2 is YFSETQ in the germline V gene. CDR3 length equals 16 residues. Trimming cost V 4 bases and J 4 bases; bases outside gene matches: 9. This chain's CDR3 is CASSLGTGTFGNTIYF. CDR3 coding DNA: TGCGCCAGCAGCCTGGGGACAGGGACGTTCGGAAACACCATATATTTT. The full variable domain, completed using reference TRBV5-1 and TRBJ1-3, is KAGVTQTPRYLIKTRGQQVTLSCSPISGHRSVSWYQQTPGQGLQFLFEYFSETQRNKGNFPGRFSGRQFSNSRSEMNVSTLELGDSALYLCASSLGTGTFGNTIYFGEGSWLTVV.

This clone appeared once. V usage is TRBV4-1 and J usage is TRBJ1-1; D is ambiguous. The CDR3 consists of 17 residues. CDR1 is MGHRA, CDR2 YSYEKL, per germline. V was shortened by 4 bases and J by 1 base, with 19 bases between the two germline ends. For the CDR3, the DNA is TGCGCCAGCAGCCCAAAGATCCCCCGGGTCGGGAACACTGAAGCTTTCTTT. Its protein product is CASSPKIPRVGNTEAFF.

This clone was seen once. The chain joins TRBV19 to TRBJ1-6; maybe TRBD1 (6 bases). CDR1 LNHDA and CDR2 SQIVND come from the germline V gene (reference sequence). V shed 5 bases and J shed 7 bases, with 15 bases lying between them. The CDR3 is made up of 15 amino acids. The CDR3 DNA reads TGTGCCAGTAGTGGAAGGGACACACGCAATTCACCCCTCCACTTT. It is translated as CASSGRDTRNSPLHF.

The rearrangement uses TRBV19 and TRBJ2-1; TRBD2 aligns across 8 bases. The trim removed 4 bases at V and 0 bases at J, leaving 2 bases unmatched. The CDR3 is 15 residues long. Germline assignment: CDR1 LNHDA and CDR2 SQIVND (reference sequence). The CDR3, as DNA: TGTGCCAGTAGTACCGGGACTAGCTCCTACAATGAGCAGTTCTTC. Its protein is CASSTGTSSYNEQFF.

This chain links TRBV7-2 with TRBJ1-4, with 10 bases fitting TRBD1. The CDR3 has 14 amino acids. Trimming at V came to 5 bases and at J to 7 bases, leaving 4 bases not matched to a gene. Germline V CDR1 and CDR2: SGHTA, FQGNSA. Written as DNA, the CDR3 is TGTGCCAGCAGCCCGGACAGGGGGAGTGAAAAACTGTTTTTT. Its translation is CASSPDRGSEKLFF.

This chain uses TRBV19 with TRBJ2-1, with a tentative D call TRBD2 (6 bases). V lost 3 bases to trimming and J lost 5 bases, with 17 bases between them. This CDR3 spans 16 amino acids. Germline assignment: CDR1 LNHDA and CDR2 SQIVND (reference sequence). CDR3 DNA sequence: TGTGCCAGTAGTATCTCAGCGGGTTGGGGTAACAATGAGCAGTTCTTC. This codes for CASSISAGWGNNEQFF.

The chain uses TRBV21-1 and TRBJ2-3; no DNA check was done on the table's D call, TRBD2. TRBV21-1 is noted as a pseudogene. The length of the CDR3 is 16 residues. The CDR3 protein is CASSSLAASSTDTQYF. CDR3 nucleotide sequence: TGTGCCAGCAGCAGCTTAGCGGCCTCCAGCACAGATACGCAGTATTTT.

The CDR3 bases are TGTGCCTGGAGTCGTCGAGTCGAAAAACTGTTTTTT. Translating gives CAWSRRVEKLFF. The gene calls are TRBV30 and TRBJ1-4; unclear D gene. The CDR3 loop spans 12 amino acids. The germline gives CDR1 GTSNPN, CDR2 SVGIG (reference sequence). V was shortened by 2 bases and J by 8 bases, with 9 bases between the two germline ends.